The 10 T cell receptor beta chains presented below share a single source sample, sequenced in a study of response to subunit inactivated influenza vaccine listed by TCRdb under 2018. The library was made by RT-PCR. Sequencing was carried out with an Illumina HiSeq 2500. Using fastp trimming at Q25 and MiXCR clonotype assembly, TCRdb reanalyzed the public sequencing data and kept in-frame beta chains. Each CDR3 protein appears once, grouped with its most common genes and DNA. In this sample the table shows about 530,000 distinct CDR3 sequences, approximately 12% of which occur a single time. The ten largest clones capture 9.5% to 13% of the sample. Sequenced material: PBMCs from blood, taken on the day of vaccination. These receptors came from a man over 45 who received an inactivated influenza vaccine. Donor details come from another sample of the same person, matched by shared clones.

Ten or more counts support this clonotype. This chain's CDR3 is CATSPSLAKNIQYF. CDR3 bases: TGTGCCACCTCTCCTAGCTTAGCCAAAAACATTCAGTACTTC. This chain connects TRBV15 to TRBJ2-4, with D possibly matching TRBD2 (5 bases). Germline V CDR1 and CDR2: LNHNV, YYDKDF (reference sequence). The CDR3 runs to 14 residues. V was trimmed by 8 bases and J by 0 bases, leaving 11 bases between them.

The CDR3 DNA is TGTGCCAGCAAACCCGGGACAGGATCCTACGAGCAGTACTTC. Translated, it gives CASKPGTGSYEQYF. The V gene is TRBV7-8, the J gene TRBJ2-7; 8 bases match TRBD1. J lost 1 base, V lost 7 bases, and 6 bases had no gene match. CDR1 and CDR2 (germline): SGHVS, FQNEAQ. The CDR3 length is 14 residues.

This clonotype was counted a few times. The rearrangement links TRBV5-1 to TRBJ2-7; TRBD1 aligns across 8 bases. From germline, CDR1 is SGHRS and CDR2 YFSETQ. This CDR3 has 15 amino acids. J was trimmed by 1 base and V by 2 bases; bases with no gene match: 5. CDR3 region: CASSLQGGESYEQYF. As DNA, the CDR3 is TGCGCCAGCAGCTTACAGGGGGGCGAATCCTACGAGCAGTACTTC.

This clonotype appeared a few times. The gene calls are TRBV14 and TRBJ2-1; 8 bases are shared with TRBD2. Germline lookup yields CDR1 SGHDN and CDR2 FVKESK. There are 16 residues in the CDR3. The trim removed 1 base at V and 9 bases at J, leaving 11 bases unmatched. The CDR3 region is CASSQGGTSVLREQFF. CDR3 DNA: TGTGCCAGCAGCCAAGGCGGGACTAGTGTTCTGCGTGAGCAGTTCTTC.

This clonotype was seen only a few times. The chain employs TRBV6-5 and TRBJ1-4; 10 bases map to TRBD1. The CDR3 contains 15 residues. Germline V CDR1 and CDR2: MNHEY, SVGAGI. With V trimmed by 0 bases and J by 8 bases, 3 bases remained unmatched. The CDR3 sequence is CASSYSWGQGEKLFF. The DNA of the CDR3 is TGTGCCAGCAGTTACTCGTGGGGACAGGGGGAAAAACTGTTTTTT.

This clonotype came up many times. A read error may produce the germline difference seen at one junction end. In DNA, the CDR3 is TGCGCCAGCAGCTTCAGGGCTAACTATGGCTACACCTTC. Protein product: CASSFRANYGYTF. The chain combines TRBV12-3 or TRBV12-4 with TRBJ1-2, with D possibly TRBD1 on 5 matching bases. This CDR3 region has 13 residues.

V gene TRBV5-6 combines with J gene TRBJ2-5, with D perhaps assigned TRBD1 or TRBD2 (5 bases each). CDR1 and CDR2 from the germline V gene are SGHDT and YYEEEE. CDR3 length: 16 residues. V shed 4 bases and J shed 5 bases, with 21 bases lying between them. This CDR3 reads CASSPGDRGLLETQYF. Written as DNA, the CDR3 is TGTGCCAGCAGCCCCGGGGACCGGGGCCTTCTCGAGACCCAGTACTTC. The full variable domain, with the rest looked up from reference TRBV5-6 and TRBJ2-5, is DAGVTQSPTHLIKTRGQQVTLRCSPKSGHDTVSWYQQALGQGPQFIFQYYEEEERQRGNFPDRFSGHQFPNYSSELNVNALLLGDSALYLCASSPGDRGLLETQYFGPGTRLLVL.

This clonotype turned up a few times. The chain links TRBV7-2 to TRBJ1-1; weak D call: TRBD1 (5 bases). V dropped 1 base and J dropped 0 bases, with 12 bases sitting between them. From germline, CDR1 is SGHTA and CDR2 FQGNSA. The CDR3 spans 16 residues. The CDR3 DNA sequence: TGTGCCAGCAGCTTAGGACGGGGCGTCATGAACACTGAAGCTTTCTTT. Translated, it gives CASSLGRGVMNTEAFF.

The V call is TRBV5-5, the J call TRBJ2-5; 11 bases agree with TRBD2. V was pared by 0 bases and J by 2 bases, with 3 bases of the junction left unmatched. The CDR3 has 16 residues. In germline, CDR1 is SGHKS, CDR2 YYEKEE (reference sequence). Written as DNA, the CDR3 is TGTGCCAGCAGCTTGGGGGCTAGCGGGGGGCAAGAGACCCAGTACTTC. This translates into CASSLGASGGQETQYF.

The chain couples TRBV6-2 or TRBV6-3 to TRBJ1-1; weak D call: TRBD1 (5 bases). V lost 6 bases and J 1 base, leaving 12 bases between the germline ends. CDR1 is MNHEY, CDR2 SVGEGT, per germline. The CDR3 has 14 residues. The CDR3 DNA is TGTGCCAGCAGGAGACAGAATTGGAACACTGAAGCTTTCTTT. Its protein is CASRRQNWNTEAFF.